Following are 25 T cell receptor beta chains from one sample sequenced in a study of long-term antiretroviral therapy in people with HIV. The run of the v3.0 immunoSEQ assay was at survey level. Clones were read by immunoSEQ multiplex PCR, and TCRdb kept only the in-frame ones, dropping some. The sample lists approximately 27,000 clones, about nine tenths occurring once. Sequencing used unsorted PBMCs, obtained 5.2 years after starting antiretroviral therapy. These receptors all stem from a middle-aged woman with HIV.

The chain carries TRBV10-3 and TRBJ2-6; the D gene is possibly TRBD2 (6 bases). CDR3 size: 17 residues. V was trimmed by 7 bases and J by 2 bases, leaving 18 bases between them. Germline V lookup: CDR1 ENHRY, CDR2 SYGVKD. Here the CDR3 reads CAITSPGGKPGANVLTF. Written as DNA, the CDR3 is TGTGCCATCACCAGCCCCGGGGGAAAGCCTGGGGCCAACGTCCTGACTTTC.

This chain uses TRBV9 with TRBJ2-3; 9 nucleotides agree with TRBD1. CDR1 SGDLS and CDR2 YYNGEE come from the germline V gene. J gave up 4 bases and V 0 bases, and 3 bases lay outside the gene matches. The CDR3 contains 15 residues. The DNA for the CDR3 is TGTGCCAGCAGCGTAGGTACAGGGGGCGCAGATACGCAGTATTTT. This sequence encodes CASSVGTGGADTQYF.

This sequence joins TRBV7-9 and TRBJ1-5; no clear D. Germline assignment: CDR1 SEHNR and CDR2 FQNEAQ (reference sequence). This CDR3 is built from 12 residues. V lost 1 base and J 11 bases, leaving 9 bases between the germline ends. This CDR3 is CASSLDWKSQHF. The CDR3 DNA follows: TGTGCCAGCAGCTTAGATTGGAAGTCCCAGCATTTT.

The DNA for the CDR3 is TGTGCCTGGAGAGATCTACAGGGGAACACTGAAGCTTTCTTT. This sequence encodes CAWRDLQGNTEAFF. The chain recombines TRBV30 with TRBJ1-1, with D perhaps TRBD1 (6 bases). Germline loops: CDR1 GTSNPN, CDR2 SVGIG (reference sequence). CDR3 size: 14 residues. Trimming removed 3 bases from V and 1 base from J, with 12 bases in between.

The V gene is TRBV6-5, the J gene TRBJ2-1, with 10 bases matching TRBD2. In germline, CDR1 is MNHEY, CDR2 SVGAGI. Unmatched junction bases numbered 5, after V lost 0 bases and J lost 9 bases. CDR3 length equals 15 residues. For the CDR3, the DNA is TGTGCCAGCAGTTACTCAGCGGGAGGGCCTGCTGAGCAGTTCTTC. It encodes CASSYSAGGPAEQFF.

This clone was counted a single time. The chain joins TRBV5-5 to TRBJ2-6; D gene uncertain. CDR1 and CDR2 from the germline V gene are SGHKS and YYEKEE (reference sequence). Trimming took off 0 bases at V and 1 base at J, with 5 bases between the two ends. This CDR3 has 15 amino acids. CDR3 sequence: CASSLDGSGANVLTF. CDR3 nucleotides: TGTGCCAGCAGCTTGGACGGGTCTGGGGCCAACGTCCTGACTTTC.

The chain combines TRBV29-1 with TRBJ2-1, with D uncertain. This CDR3 contains 11 residues. Trimming took off 3 bases at V and 4 bases at J, with 4 bases between the two ends. Germline V lookup: CDR1 SQVTM, CDR2 ANQGSEA. Here the CDR3 DNA reads TGCAGCGTTGAGGAGTACAATGAGCAGTTCTTC. This encodes CSVEEYNEQFF.

CDR3 protein: CASSQREISGNTIYF. CDR3 coding DNA: TGTGCCAGCAGCCAACGGGAAATCTCTGGAAACACCATATATTTT. The chain couples TRBV14 to TRBJ1-3; D gene unclear. Germline V gives CDR1 SGHDN, CDR2 FVKESK. This CDR3 contains 15 residues. The V gene lost 2 bases and the J gene lost 0 bases, with 8 bases spanning the gap. Full variable domain (missing parts from reference TRBV14 and TRBJ1-3): EAGVTQFPSHSVIEKGQTVTLRCDPISGHDNLYWYRRVMGKEIKFLLHFVKESKQDESGMPNNRFLAERTGGTYSTLKVQPAELEDSGVYFCASSQREISGNTIYFGEGSWLTVV.

V and J are TRBV5-1 and TRBJ1-1; D might be TRBD1 (5 bases). Germline assignment: CDR1 SGHRS and CDR2 YFSETQ. Trimming shortened V by 1 base and J by 2 bases, and 12 bases separated the two germline ends. The CDR3 runs to 15 residues. The CDR3 nucleotides read TGCGCCAGCAGCTTGCATCAGGGTATTAACACTGAAGCTTTCTTT. Residues: CASSLHQGINTEAFF.

The V call is TRBV27, the J call TRBJ1-2, with D possibly TRBD1 on 6 matching bases. Between the trimmed V and J ends, which lost 4 bases and 8 bases, there was a span of 14 bases. This CDR3 is built from 13 residues. Per germline, CDR1 MNHEY and CDR2 SMNVEV (reference sequence). The CDR3 region is CASSYQGQSGYTF. In DNA, the CDR3 is TGTGCCAGCAGTTACCAGGGACAAAGCGGCTACACCTTC.

The CDR3 sequence: CASSRTDNYGYTF. CDR3 sequence (DNA): TGTGCCAGCAGTCGGACAGATAACTATGGCTACACCTTC. V gene TRBV6-1 combines with J gene TRBJ1-2, with D perhaps matching TRBD1 (6 bases). V lost 5 bases, J lost 1 base, and 8 bases lay in between. Germline values: CDR1 MNHNS, CDR2 SASEGT. The CDR3 is 13 residues long.

The rearrangement joins TRBV6-5 to TRBJ1-4, with 9 bases aligning to TRBD1. Germline CDR1 reads MNHEY; CDR2 reads SVGAGI. The junction had 3 bases not matched to a gene; V was cut back by 6 bases and J by 7 bases. CDR3 length: 13 amino acids. For the CDR3, the DNA is TGTGCCAGCAGGAAGGGACAGGGTGAAAAACTGTTTTTT. Protein: CASRKGQGEKLFF.

This sequence joins TRBV19 and TRBJ2-7, with D perhaps matching TRBD1 (6 bases). Germline values: CDR1 LNHDA, CDR2 SQIVND (reference sequence). V lost 10 bases, J lost 2 bases, and 15 bases lay in between. The CDR3 sequence is 13 residues long. The CDR3 DNA reads as TGTGCCACCCGACAGGTTGGGGCCTACGAGCAGTACTTC. It translates to CATRQVGAYEQYF.

V is TRBV5-1 and J is TRBJ2-1, with D possibly being TRBD1 or TRBD2 (5 bases each). Germline CDR1 SGHRS, CDR2 YFSETQ. Trimming removed 2 bases at V and 8 bases at J, with 17 bases between. This CDR3 is built from 15 residues. The DNA for the CDR3 is TGCGCCAGCAGCTTAACCCCGGGACGAGCGGATGAGCAGTTCTTC. It is translated as CASSLTPGRADEQFF.

The chain has TRBV10-2 and TRBJ2-3; 8 bases match TRBD2. Germline V gene data show CDR1 as WSHSY and CDR2 as SAAADI. The J segment lost 1 base and the V segment lost 6 bases, leaving 9 bases of the junction unmatched. The CDR3 totals 16 residues. CDR3 nucleotide sequence: TGCGCCAGCAGAAAGGTAGTGACTAGCGGCACAGATACGCAGTATTTT. Protein: CASRKVVTSGTDTQYF.

The chain has TRBV2 and TRBJ1-3, with D possibly being TRBD1 (6 bases). Germline V gene lookup returns CDR1 SNHLY and CDR2 FYNNEI. The CDR3 is made up of 16 amino acids. Trimming took 3 bases from V and 5 from J, leaving 17 bases between them. The CDR3 loop is CASSDSNREFRNTIYF. The DNA for the CDR3 is TGTGCCAGCAGTGATTCCAACAGGGAATTTAGAAACACCATATATTTT.

A single count supports this clone. V usage is TRBV6-6 and J usage is TRBJ2-3; 12 bases fit TRBD2. The V gene's germline CDR1 is MNHNY and CDR2 SVGAGI (reference sequence). The CDR3 is 15 amino acids. Trimming removed 2 bases from V and 7 bases from J; junction bases left unmatched: 4. Written as DNA, the CDR3 is TGTGCCAGCAGTTACGGACTAGCGGGGTCAAATACGCAGTATTTT. Its protein product is CASSYGLAGSNTQYF.

This clone was observed once. The V gene is TRBV14, the J gene TRBJ1-2; no clear D gene. The ends were cut back, 0 bases at V and 2 bases at J, with 13 bases in the middle. Germline V gene data show CDR1 as SGHDN and CDR2 as FVKESK. This CDR3 contains 16 residues. Here the CDR3 DNA reads TGTGCCAGCAGCCAAGATAGGGCCACCACGAACTATGGCTACACCTTC. As protein: CASSQDRATTNYGYTF.

The rearrangement uses TRBV12-1 and TRBJ2-3; the D call TRBD2 from the table was never checked on the DNA. TRBV12-1 is reported as a pseudogene. The length of the CDR3 is 20 residues. CDR3 in DNA: TGTGCCAGCAGCGGCCCTCCGGGACTAGCGGGAGGGAGACGCACAGATACGCAGTATTTT. The encoded protein is CASSGPPGLAGGRRTDTQYF.

The chain has TRBV29-1 and TRBJ2-1; D might be TRBD2 (5 bases). The ends were cut back, 7 bases at V and 0 bases at J, with 13 bases in the middle. Germline CDR1 and CDR2: SQVTM and ANQGSEA. The CDR3 sequence is 14 residues long. CDR3 DNA: TGCAGCGCGGCGGGCCTGTACTCCTACAATGAGCAGTTCTTC. Protein: CSAAGLYSYNEQFF.

The V gene is TRBV6-1, the J gene TRBJ1-2; 7 nucleotides line up with TRBD1. The germline V gene encodes CDR1 MNHNS and CDR2 SASEGT. The CDR3 is 12 residues long. V was clipped by 7 bases and J by 4 bases; unmatched bases: 3. DNA for the CDR3: TGTGCCAGCAATCAGGGGGTCTATGGCTACACCTTC. Protein sequence: CASNQGVYGYTF.

This clone was detected only once. The gene calls are TRBV10-2 and TRBJ1-2, with 9 positions matching TRBD1. Germline CDR1 WSHSY, CDR2 SAAADI. V dropped 5 bases and J dropped 6; count of bases not matched to a gene: 7. This CDR3 region has 14 residues. As DNA, the CDR3 is TGCGCCAGCAGTCCCGACAGGGGGGGCAATGGCTACACCTTC. Amino acid sequence: CASSPDRGGNGYTF.

This chain connects TRBV27 to TRBJ1-2; 7 nucleotides line up with TRBD1. Per the germline V gene, CDR1 is MNHEY and CDR2 is SMNVEV (reference sequence). The CDR3 contains 16 residues. With V trimmed by 5 bases and J by 5 bases, 14 bases remained unmatched. Here the CDR3 reads CASSPLRDSQRYGYTF. As DNA, the CDR3 is TGTGCCAGCAGTCCACTACGGGACAGCCAACGTTATGGCTACACCTTC.

V and J are TRBV5-4 and TRBJ1-4; D unclear. Germline loops: CDR1 SGHNT, CDR2 YYREEE (reference sequence). Trimming removed 1 base at V and 0 bases at J, with 10 bases between. This CDR3 has 16 residues. The CDR3 loop is CASSLSPDATNEKLFF. CDR3 coding DNA: TGTGCCAGCAGCTTGTCCCCAGACGCAACTAATGAAAAACTGTTTTTT. The full variable domain, completed using reference TRBV5-4 and TRBJ1-4, is ETGVTQSPTHLIKTRGQQVTLRCSSQSGHNTVSWYQQALGQGPQFIFQYYREEENGRGNFPPRFSGLQFPNYSSELNVNALELDDSALYLCASSLSPDATNEKLFFGSGTQLSVL.

The gene calls are TRBV4-2 and TRBJ2-3; D is perhaps TRBD1 or TRBD2 (5 bases each). The CDR3 is 16 residues long. The germline CDR1 and CDR2 sequences are LGHNA and YNFKEQ. V was clipped by 1 base and J by 2 bases, with 13 bases between them. The CDR3 nucleotides read TGTGCCAGCAGCCAAGTCGCCGGGACCAACACAGATACGCAGTATTTT. It translates to CASSQVAGTNTDTQYF.